Listed below are T cell receptor beta chains from one sample, sequenced in a study of T cells in localized non-small cell lung cancer. Measured with immunoSEQ multiplex PCR; TCRdb has only the in-frame clones, and not every one. Of 7,000 or so clones listed, roughly 53% are singletons. Material: lymph node tissue, obtained before any cancer treatment. The receptors originated from a female donor of 60 years or more with stage I lung adenocarcinoma. Both conserved end residues are part of each CDR3. The order of the fields is V gene, clone size, J gene, D gene, CDR3 protein, CDR3 DNA. A D gene is named only where the DNA matches it firmly. Size values are once, few and many counts, or a class for expanded clones, and some rows have none.

v_gene: TRBV19
abundance: .
j_gene: TRBJ1-2
d_gene: .
CDR3aa: CASTPQVASYGYTF
CDR3nt: TGTGCCAGTACCCCACAGGTCGCTAGCTATGGCTACACCTTC

v_gene: TRBV6-8
abundance: few
j_gene: TRBJ2-7
d_gene: TRBD2
CDR3aa: CASSYLAGSFYEQYF
CDR3nt: TGTGCCAGCAGTTACCTAGCGGGCAGCTTCTACGAGCAGTACTTC

v_gene: TRBV14
abundance: .
j_gene: TRBJ1-2
d_gene: TRBD1
CDR3aa: CASSQATGSWFGYTF
CDR3nt: TGTGCCAGCAGCCAGGCGACAGGGAGTTGGTTTGGCTACACCTTC

v_gene: TRBV6-8
abundance: .
j_gene: TRBJ1-1
d_gene: .
CDR3aa: CASSPERLWTDEAFF
CDR3nt: TGTGCCAGCAGCCCCGAACGCCTTTGGACAGATGAAGCTTTCTTT

v_gene: TRBV30
abundance: .
j_gene: TRBJ1-2
d_gene: .
CDR3aa: CVWSVLRGGYTF
CDR3nt: TGTGTCTGGAGTGTACTGCGGGGTGGCTACACCTTC

v_gene: TRBV19
abundance: .
j_gene: TRBJ1-1
d_gene: .
CDR3aa: CASSTRAKGHTEAFF
CDR3nt: TGTGCCAGTAGTACGAGGGCCAAAGGGCACACTGAAGCTTTCTTT

v_gene: TRBV30
abundance: few
j_gene: TRBJ1-1
d_gene: .
CDR3aa: CAWRSDLATEAFF
CDR3nt: TGTGCCTGGAGGAGTGACTTAGCCACTGAAGCTTTCTTT

v_gene: TRBV5-1
abundance: .
j_gene: TRBJ1-3
d_gene: .
CDR3aa: CASSIGRSSGNTIYF
CDR3nt: TGCGCCAGCAGCATCGGACGGAGCTCTGGAAACACCATATATTTT

v_gene: TRBV11-3
abundance: .
j_gene: TRBJ2-3
d_gene: .
CDR3aa: CASTSTGAGYDTQYF
CDR3nt: TGTGCCAGCACCTCGACGGGGGCGGGGTACGATACGCAGTATTTT

v_gene: TRBV28
abundance: .
j_gene: TRBJ1-4
d_gene: TRBD1
CDR3aa: CASSHRGDNEKLFF
CDR3nt: TGTGCCAGCAGTCACAGGGGCGACAATGAAAAACTGTTTTTT

v_gene: TRBV19
abundance: .
j_gene: TRBJ2-4
d_gene: TRBD2
CDR3aa: CASSITRGSLRTDIQYF
CDR3nt: TGTGCCAGTAGTATAACGCGGGGGTCCCTTCGGACGGACATTCAGTACTTC

v_gene: TRBV15
abundance: once
j_gene: TRBJ2-1
d_gene: .
CDR3aa: CATSRGKLSSYNEQFF
CDR3nt: TGTGCCACCAGCAGAGGGAAATTAAGCTCCTACAATGAGCAGTTCTTC

v_gene: TRBV28
abundance: once
j_gene: TRBJ1-1
d_gene: .
CDR3aa: CASSLGQGLNTEAFF
CDR3nt: TGTGCCAGCAGTTTAGGGCAGGGGTTGAACACTGAAGCTTTCTTT

v_gene: TRBV11-3
abundance: .
j_gene: TRBJ1-3
d_gene: TRBD1
CDR3aa: CASSADRGSGNTIYF
CDR3nt: TGTGCCAGCAGCGCGGACAGGGGCTCTGGAAACACCATATATTTT

v_gene: TRBV19
abundance: .
j_gene: TRBJ1-1
d_gene: .
CDR3aa: CASNNLRGTNTEAFF
CDR3nt: TGTGCCAGTAACAACCTACGGGGCACGAACACTGAAGCTTTCTTT

v_gene: TRBV8-2
abundance: few
j_gene: TRBJ1-3
d_gene: .
CDR3aa: CASNSSRGTGNTIYF
CDR3nt: TGTGCCAGCAATTCATCACGGGGGACTGGAAACACCATATATTTT

v_gene: TRBV28
abundance: .
j_gene: TRBJ1-2
d_gene: .
CDR3aa: CASSPAPLQDYGYTF
CDR3nt: TGTGCCAGCAGTCCCGCCCCCCTCCAAGACTATGGCTACACCTTC

v_gene: TRBV28
abundance: .
j_gene: TRBJ2-7
d_gene: TRBD2
CDR3aa: CASSSLAGGPFYEQYF
CDR3nt: TGTGCCAGCAGTTCCCTAGCGGGAGGCCCTTTCTACGAGCAGTACTTC

v_gene: TRBV16
abundance: .
j_gene: TRBJ1-5
d_gene: .
CDR3aa: CASSGDKGNQPQHF
CDR3nt: TGTGCCAGCAGCGGCGACAAAGGCAATCAGCCCCAGCATTTT

v_gene: TRBV6-7
abundance: .
j_gene: TRBJ2-1
d_gene: .
CDR3aa: CASSGPGLHNEQFF
CDR3nt: TGTGCCAGCAGTGGACCCGGACTTCACAATGAGCAGTTCTTC

v_gene: TRBV29-1
abundance: .
j_gene: TRBJ1-1
d_gene: .
CDR3aa: CSAIQGSTEAFF
CDR3nt: TGCAGCGCCATACAGGGTTCCACTGAAGCTTTCTTT

v_gene: TRBV18
abundance: .
j_gene: TRBJ1-1
d_gene: .
CDR3aa: CASSPLRNTEAFF
CDR3nt: TGTGCCAGCTCACCACTGCGGAACACTGAAGCTTTCTTT

v_gene: TRBV30
abundance: .
j_gene: TRBJ2-1
d_gene: .
CDR3aa: CAWTNHNLGEQFF
CDR3nt: TGTGCCTGGACTAATCATAATCTAGGTGAGCAGTTCTTC

v_gene: TRBV27
abundance: few
j_gene: TRBJ2-3
d_gene: .
CDR3aa: CASSSSGNGITQYF
CDR3nt: TGTGCCAGCAGTTCCTCAGGGAATGGGATAACGCAGTATTTT

v_gene: TRBV1
abundance: few
j_gene: TRBJ1-1
d_gene: .
CDR3aa: CASSQDSTASRTEAFF
CDR3nt: TGCGCCAGCAGCCAAGATTCCACAGCTTCGAGGACTGAAGCTTTCTTT

v_gene: TRBV6-8
abundance: .
j_gene: TRBJ1-1
d_gene: .
CDR3aa: CATWTEMNTEAFF
CDR3nt: TGTGCCACTTGGACAGAGATGAACACTGAAGCTTTCTTT

v_gene: TRBV19
abundance: .
j_gene: TRBJ2-4
d_gene: .
CDR3aa: CASSMGDIKNIQYF
CDR3nt: TGTGCCAGTAGTATGGGGGACATCAAAAACATTCAGTACTTC

v_gene: TRBV18
abundance: once
j_gene: TRBJ1-3
d_gene: TRBD1
CDR3aa: CASSPGQGGSGNTIYF
CDR3nt: TGTGCCAGCTCACCGGGACAGGGAGGATCTGGAAACACCATATATTTT

v_gene: TRBV6-8
abundance: .
j_gene: TRBJ2-2
d_gene: .
CDR3aa: CAISVAATGELFF
CDR3nt: TGTGCCATCAGTGTAGCGGCCACCGGGGAGCTGTTTTTT

v_gene: TRBV9
abundance: .
j_gene: TRBJ2-1
d_gene: TRBD2
CDR3aa: CASSSREAGVPPDEQFF
CDR3nt: TGTGCCAGCAGCTCCCGGGAAGCGGGGGTCCCACCGGATGAGCAGTTCTTC

v_gene: TRBV30
abundance: .
j_gene: TRBJ2-2
d_gene: .
CDR3aa: CAWIKKGLGAGELFF
CDR3nt: TGTGCCTGGATCAAAAAGGGACTTGGCGCCGGGGAGCTGTTTTTT

v_gene: TRBV7-7
abundance: .
j_gene: TRBJ2-7
d_gene: .
CDR3aa: CASSLLLWAGDYEQYF
CDR3nt: TGTGCCAGCAGCTTATTACTATGGGCAGGGGACTACGAGCAGTACTTC

v_gene: TRBV6-8
abundance: few
j_gene: TRBJ2-5
d_gene: .
CDR3aa: CASSRAANIQETQYF
CDR3nt: TGTGCCAGCAGTCGCGCCGCAAATATTCAAGAGACCCAGTACTTC

v_gene: TRBV10-2
abundance: .
j_gene: TRBJ2-7
d_gene: .
CDR3aa: CASSDGRGPHEQYF
CDR3nt: TGCGCCAGCAGTGATGGCAGGGGTCCCCACGAGCAGTACTTC

v_gene: TRBV28
abundance: once
j_gene: TRBJ2-5
d_gene: .
CDR3aa: CASSRTPQETQYF
CDR3nt: TGTGCCAGCAGCAGGACACCACAAGAGACCCAGTACTTC

v_gene: TRBV11-3
abundance: few
j_gene: TRBJ2-1
d_gene: TRBD2
CDR3aa: CASSILAGRVDSQFF
CDR3nt: TGTGCCAGCAGCATCCTAGCGGGGAGGGTCGATTCTCAGTTCTTC

v_gene: TRBV8-2
abundance: few
j_gene: TRBJ2-3
d_gene: .
CDR3aa: CASSRLAGVPTDTQYF
CDR3nt: TGTGCCAGCAGTCGACTAGCGGGAGTACCCACAGATACGCAGTATTTT

v_gene: TRBV19
abundance: .
j_gene: TRBJ1-5
d_gene: .
CDR3aa: CASSRRLGGFGNQPQHF
CDR3nt: TGTGCCAGTAGTAGAAGATTAGGGGGATTTGGCAATCAGCCCCAGCATTTT